The clone carrying this TCR beta chain was seen only once. The data were produced by immunoSEQ multiplex PCR, yet TCRdb's version contains in-frame clones alone and is incomplete. Among around 72,000 clones listed, roughly nine tenths were seen once. These data come from a study of technical replicates of blood from several donors. Germline values: CDR1 ENHRY, CDR2 SYGVKD. Trimming took 6 bases from V and 4 from J, leaving 13 bases between them. This CDR3 contains 13 residues. The sequence was collected from a human donor in good health. Some clones in this sample may be carry-over from other donors' samples. Sequenced input: PBMCs. This chain uses TRBV10-3 with TRBJ2-7; maybe TRBD2 (5 bases). CDR3: CAIRQAEAYEQYF. The CDR3 DNA follows: TGTGCCATCAGACAAGCGGAAGCTTACGAGCAGTACTTC.